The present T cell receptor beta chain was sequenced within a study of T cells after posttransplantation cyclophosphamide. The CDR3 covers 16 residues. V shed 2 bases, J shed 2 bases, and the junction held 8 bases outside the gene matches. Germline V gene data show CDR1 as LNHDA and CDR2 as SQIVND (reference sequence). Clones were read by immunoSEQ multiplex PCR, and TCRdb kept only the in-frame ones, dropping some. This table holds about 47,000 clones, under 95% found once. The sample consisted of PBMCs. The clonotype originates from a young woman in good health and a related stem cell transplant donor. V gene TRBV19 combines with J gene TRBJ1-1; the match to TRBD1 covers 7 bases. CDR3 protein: CASSIFLQGPNTEAFF. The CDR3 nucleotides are TGTGCCAGTAGTATATTTTTACAGGGGCCAAACACTGAAGCTTTCTTT. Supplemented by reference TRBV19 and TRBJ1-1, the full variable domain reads DGGITQSPKYLFRKEGQNVTLSCEQNLNHDAMYWYRQDPGQGLRLIYYSQIVNDFQKGDIAEGYSVSREKKESFPLTVTSAQKNPTAFYLCASSIFLQGPNTEAFFGQGTRLTVV.